These T cell receptor beta chains were read from a single sample in a study of shared clonotypes between healthy human individuals. Repertoires were generated with immunoSEQ multiplex PCR, while TCRdb's copy carries only in-frame clones and drops some. The sample lists 2 million to 2.5 million clones; roughly 94% were seen once. Sequencing was carried out using naive CD4+ T cells sorted from blood. These receptor sequences come from a man between 18 and 35 years old in good health. Each CDR3 is given with its conserved first and last residue. D genes are given only for firm matches. A row's size may be missing; if present it is once, few, many or a size class.

size: -; D: TRBD2; J: TRBJ2-1; V: TRBV2; CDR3: CASSDLAGAYEQFF; DNA: TGTGCCAGCAGTGACCTAGCGGGAGCCTATGAGCAGTTCTTC
size: -; D: -; J: TRBJ1-2; V: TRBV2; CDR3: CASRAPGGRNPPAGYTF; DNA: TGTGCCAGCAGGGCTCCGGGAGGCCGGAACCCGCCTGCGGGCTACACCTTC
size: -; D: -; J: TRBJ1-6; V: TRBV28; CDR3: CASSPEDGNYSPLHF; DNA: TGTGCCAGCAGTCCAGAGGATGGCAACTATTCACCCCTCCACTTT
size: -; D: TRBD1; J: TRBJ1-4; V: TRBV7-9; CDR3: CASRQGNEKLFF; DNA: TGTGCCAGCAGACAGGGGAATGAAAAACTGTTTTTT
size: -; D: TRBD2; J: TRBJ2-1; V: TRBV6-6; CDR3: CASSYWTSSNEQFF; DNA: TGTGCCAGCAGTTACTGGACTAGTTCAAATGAGCAGTTCTTC
size: -; D: -; J: TRBJ2-5; V: TRBV6-6; CDR3: CASSYSKETQYF; DNA: TGTGCCAGCAGTTACTCGAAGGAGACCCAGTACTTC
size: -; D: -; J: TRBJ2-5; V: TRBV6-6; CDR3: CASRAGGRETQYF; DNA: TGTGCCAGCCGCGCCGGGGGCAGGGAGACCCAGTACTTC
size: -; D: TRBD2; J: TRBJ2-5; V: TRBV6-6; CDR3: CASSYSGTRGETQYF; DNA: TGTGCCAGCAGTTACTCTGGGACTAGAGGAGAGACCCAGTACTTC
size: once; D: TRBD2; J: TRBJ2-7; V: TRBV25-1; CDR3: CASSGLADGEQYF; DNA: TGTGCCAGCAGTGGACTAGCGGACGGAGAGCAGTACTTC
size: -; D: -; J: TRBJ1-1; V: TRBV18; CDR3: CASSPALQLNTEAFF; DNA: TGTGCCAGCTCACCCGCGTTACAGTTGAACACTGAAGCTTTCTTT
size: -; D: TRBD1; J: TRBJ2-3; V: TRBV2; CDR3: CASSGTGGTDTQYF; DNA: TGTGCCAGCAGTGGGACAGGGGGCACAGATACGCAGTATTTT
size: -; D: -; J: TRBJ1-4; V: TRBV5-3; CDR3: CARSFQGRTIELFF; DNA: TGTGCCAGAAGCTTTCAAGGACGGACTATAGAACTGTTTTTT
size: -; D: -; J: TRBJ2-7; V: TRBV10-3; CDR3: CAISESFRAYEQYF; DNA: TGTGCCATCAGTGAGTCGTTCAGGGCCTACGAGCAGTACTTC
size: -; D: -; J: TRBJ1-4; V: TRBV28; CDR3: CASLQPNEKLFF; DNA: TGTGCCAGTTTACAGCCTAATGAAAAACTGTTTTTT
size: -; D: -; J: TRBJ1-2; V: TRBV9; CDR3: CASSGSGGGQWLEGYTF; DNA: TGTGCCAGCAGCGGGAGCGGTGGGGGCCAATGGTTGGAAGGCTACACCTTC
size: once; D: TRBD2; J: TRBJ2-7; V: TRBV18; CDR3: CASSPGLAGARFIEQYF; DNA: TGTGCCAGCTCACCGGGACTAGCGGGGGCGCGATTTATCGAGCAGTACTTC
size: -; D: -; J: TRBJ2-1; V: TRBV10-1; CDR3: CASSESPSNEQFF; DNA: TGCGCCAGCAGTGAATCCCCTAGCAATGAGCAGTTCTTC
size: -; D: -; J: TRBJ2-7; V: TRBV28; CDR3: CASSRPAAYEQYF; DNA: TGTGCCAGCAGTCGGCCCGCCGCCTACGAGCAGTACTTC
size: -; D: -; J: TRBJ1-2; V: TRBV29-1; CDR3: CSVEGNRDGYTF; DNA: TGCAGCGTTGAAGGAAACAGGGATGGCTACACCTTC
size: -; D: TRBD2; J: TRBJ2-1; V: TRBV7-2; CDR3: CASSLATSGNNEQFF; DNA: TGTGCCAGCAGCTTAGCGACTAGCGGTAACAATGAGCAGTTCTTC
size: -; D: TRBD1; J: TRBJ2-1; V: TRBV7-2; CDR3: CASSKRETGANNEQFF; DNA: TGTGCCAGCAGCAAAAGGGAGACAGGGGCGAACAATGAGCAGTTCTTC
size: -; D: -; J: TRBJ1-1; V: TRBV7-2; CDR3: CASSLVGGGNTEAFF; DNA: TGTGCCAGCAGCTTAGTCGGCGGAGGGAACACTGAAGCTTTCTTT
size: -; D: TRBD1; J: TRBJ2-7; V: TRBV7-8; CDR3: CASSLDGGQGADEQYF; DNA: TGTGCCAGCAGCCTAGATGGTGGACAGGGGGCCGACGAGCAGTACTTC
size: -; D: -; J: TRBJ1-1; V: TRBV7-2; CDR3: CASSLAGLPTEAFF; DNA: TGTGCCAGCAGCTTAGCGGGGTTACCCACTGAAGCTTTCTTT
size: -; D: -; J: TRBJ1-1; V: TRBV5-1; CDR3: CASSLADLNTEAFF; DNA: TGCGCCAGCAGCTTGGCCGACTTGAACACTGAAGCTTTCTTT
size: -; D: -; J: TRBJ2-3; V: TRBV6-5; CDR3: CASSQADTQYF; DNA: TGTGCCAGCAGTCAGGCAGATACGCAGTATTTT
size: -; D: -; J: TRBJ2-7; V: TRBV11-2; CDR3: CASSLGGLYEQYF; DNA: TGTGCCAGCAGCTTAGGGGGGCTCTACGAGCAGTACTTC
size: -; D: TRBD1; J: TRBJ2-1; V: TRBV2; CDR3: CASGGQGFPSYNEQFF; DNA: TGTGCCAGCGGAGGACAGGGATTCCCCTCCTACAATGAGCAGTTCTTC
size: -; D: -; J: TRBJ2-7; V: TRBV4-1; CDR3: CASSQDPPYEQYF; DNA: TGCGCCAGCAGCCAAGATCCACCCTACGAGCAGTACTTC
size: -; D: -; J: TRBJ2-2; V: TRBV10-3; CDR3: CAISESLRALQTTGELFF; DNA: TGTGCCATCAGTGAGTCGTTGCGGGCGCTTCAAACGACCGGGGAGCTGTTTTTT
size: -; D: -; J: TRBJ2-2; V: TRBV5-1; CDR3: CASSFGPFGVGELFF; DNA: TGCGCCAGCAGCTTTGGCCCATTCGGTGTCGGGGAGCTGTTTTTT
size: -; D: -; J: TRBJ1-4; V: TRBV2; CDR3: CANRGRENEKLFF; DNA: TGTGCTAATAGAGGCAGGGAGAATGAAAAACTGTTTTTT
size: -; D: -; J: TRBJ2-3; V: TRBV9; CDR3: CASSVVGRETDTQYF; DNA: TGTGCCAGCAGCGTAGTTGGCAGGGAAACAGATACGCAGTATTTT
size: -; D: TRBD2; J: TRBJ2-1; V: TRBV18; CDR3: CASSQPSSGYNEQFF; DNA: TGTGCCAGCTCACAGCCCTCTAGCGGCTACAATGAGCAGTTCTTC
size: -; D: -; J: TRBJ1-6; V: TRBV5-1; CDR3: CASSEGGYNSPLHF; DNA: TGCGCCAGCTCGGAGGGAGGCTATAATTCACCCCTCCACTTT
size: -; D: -; J: TRBJ1-1; V: TRBV6-5; CDR3: CASSYPPWGSGTEAFF; DNA: TGTGCCAGCAGTTACCCACCTTGGGGGTCCGGCACTGAAGCTTTCTTT
size: -; D: TRBD1; J: TRBJ2-3; V: TRBV10-3; CDR3: CATRAGQAEDTQYF; DNA: TGTGCCACACGGGCGGGACAGGCCGAAGATACGCAGTATTTT
size: -; D: -; J: TRBJ2-1; V: TRBV12-5; CDR3: CASGLWGNEQFF; DNA: TGTGCTAGTGGTTTGTGGGGCAATGAGCAGTTCTTC
size: -; D: -; J: TRBJ2-5; V: TRBV6-5; CDR3: CASSRLGGHQETQYF; DNA: TGTGCCAGCAGCCGCCTCGGAGGACACCAAGAGACCCAGTACTTC
size: -; D: -; J: TRBJ2-7; V: TRBV21-1; CDR3: CASLSSSYEQYF; DNA: TGTGCCAGCTTGAGCAGCTCCTACGAGCAGTACTTC
size: -; D: -; J: TRBJ1-4; V: TRBV4-1; CDR3: CASSPSGGAGTNEKLFF; DNA: TGCGCCAGCAGCCCCTCCGGGGGCGCAGGGACTAATGAAAAACTGTTTTTT
size: -; D: -; J: TRBJ1-1; V: TRBV28; CDR3: CASSLTGTEAFF; DNA: TGTGCCAGCAGTTTGACGGGGACTGAAGCTTTCTTT
size: -; D: -; J: TRBJ2-2; V: TRBV4-1; CDR3: CASSQGSGRGTGELFF; DNA: TGCGCCAGCAGCCAAGGATCGGGAAGGGGCACCGGGGAGCTGTTTTTT
size: -; D: TRBD1; J: TRBJ1-1; V: TRBV7-9; CDR3: CASSSQGAAEAFF; DNA: TGTGCCAGCAGTTCTCAGGGGGCCGCTGAAGCTTTCTTT
size: -; D: -; J: TRBJ2-3; V: TRBV6-1; CDR3: CASSVGRGTDTQYF; DNA: TGTGCCAGCTCCGTCGGGCGGGGCACAGATACGCAGTATTTT
size: -; D: TRBD1; J: TRBJ1-1; V: TRBV30; CDR3: CAWDGTVAFF; DNA: TGTGCCTGGGATGGGACAGTAGCTTTCTTT
size: once; D: TRBD2; J: TRBJ2-1; V: TRBV7-8; CDR3: CASSRGTSSYNEQFF; DNA: TGTGCCAGCAGCCGCGGGACTAGCTCCTACAATGAGCAGTTCTTC
size: -; D: -; J: TRBJ2-2; V: TRBV18; CDR3: CASSPREAGELFF; DNA: TGTGCCAGCTCACCACGGGAGGCCGGGGAGCTGTTTTTT
size: -; D: TRBD2; J: TRBJ2-7; V: TRBV7-9; CDR3: CASGGGSYEQYF; DNA: TGTGCCAGCGGGGGAGGGTCCTACGAGCAGTACTTC